The 31 T cell receptor beta chains listed next were all sequenced from one sample in a study of cytomegalovirus exposure and HLA in healthy donors. Amplification used 60 Vbeta primers and 13 Jbeta primers. Assay: immunoSEQ multiplex PCR; the TCRdb copy retains only in-frame clones and omits some. The sample holds around 100,000 clones; approximately 70% are singletons and the top ten take under 3.5%. Material for sequencing was PBMCs. These receptors all stem from a woman in her forties or fifties in good health and CMV-seronegative.

This chain connects TRBV15 to TRBJ1-5; TRBD1 agrees at 8 bases. The CDR3 extends over 17 amino acids. Germline CDR1 LNHNV, CDR2 YYDKDF (reference sequence). Trimming removed 4 bases from V and 5 bases from J; junction bases left unmatched: 13. The CDR3 coding sequence is TGTGCCACCAGCAATAGCCTGCCAGGGGGCATTGATCAGCCCCAGCATTTT. Translating gives CATSNSLPGGIDQPQHF. Drawing the rest from reference TRBV15 and TRBJ1-5, the complete variable domain is DAMVIQNPRYQVTQFGKPVTLSCSQTLNHNVMYWYQQKSSQAPKLLFHYYDKDFNNEADTPDNFQSRRPNTSFCFLDIRSPGLGDTAMYLCATSNSLPGGIDQPQHFGDGTRLSIL.

The chain uses TRBV19 and TRBJ2-7, with 8 bases fitting TRBD1. CDR1 is LNHDA, CDR2 SQIVND, per germline (reference sequence). CDR3 length: 15 amino acids. With V trimmed by 4 bases and J by 0 bases, 5 bases remained unmatched. This CDR3 is CASSTGQGFSYEQYF. The CDR3 bases are TGTGCCAGTAGTACAGGACAGGGATTCTCCTACGAGCAGTACTTC.

The CDR3 nucleotides read TGTGCCAGCAGTTACGGGGGGGCCGGGGGCTATGGCTACACCTTC. This sequence encodes CASSYGGAGGYGYTF. The chain combines TRBV6-5 with TRBJ1-2, with D tentatively TRBD1 (6 bases). The V gene's germline CDR1 is MNHEY and CDR2 SVGAGI. CDR3 length equals 15 residues. The V and J ends lost 2 bases and 4 bases respectively, with 14 bases between them.

This clone appeared once. CDR3 amino acids: CASSPPGQGNQPQHF. CDR3 DNA: TGTGCCAGCTCACCACCGGGACAGGGAAATCAGCCCCAGCATTTT. The chain joins TRBV18 to TRBJ1-5, with 9 bases that match TRBD1. The CDR3 sequence is 15 residues long. Germline V gene data show CDR1 as KGHSH and CDR2 as LQKENI. With V trimmed by 0 bases and J by 4 bases, 1 base remained unmatched.

The V gene is TRBV18, the J gene TRBJ2-2; 7 bases are a match to TRBD1. V dropped 2 bases and J dropped 7; count of bases not matched to a gene: 7. CDR3 length: 15 residues. CDR1 is KGHSH and CDR2 is LQKENI in the germline V gene. CDR3 protein: CASSPENDRDGELFF. In nucleotides, the CDR3 is TGTGCCAGCTCACCAGAAAACGACAGGGACGGGGAGCTGTTTTTT. The whole variable domain, filled in from reference TRBV18 and TRBJ2-2, reads NAGVMQNPRHLVRRRGQEARLRCSPMKGHSHVYWYRQLPEEGLKFMVYLQKENIIDESGMPKERFSAEFPKEGPSILRIQQVVRGDSAAYFCASSPENDRDGELFFGEGSRLTVL.

The V call is TRBV6-6, the J call TRBJ2-7, with TRBD2 identical over 7 bases. The CDR3 covers 15 residues. Germline CDR1 and CDR2: MNHNY and SVGAGI (reference sequence). The trim removed 6 bases at V and 7 bases at J, leaving 15 bases unmatched. CDR3 in amino acids: CASSLTSETKREQYF. The DNA for the CDR3 is TGTGCCAGCAGCCTTACTAGCGAGACAAAGAGGGAGCAGTACTTC.

The chain joins TRBV7-9 to TRBJ2-7; perhaps TRBD2 as D (5 bases). Between the trimmed V and J ends, which lost 1 base and 4 bases, there was a span of 8 bases. Per germline, CDR1 SEHNR and CDR2 FQNEAQ (reference sequence). CDR3 length equals 13 residues. CDR3 region: CASSLGRRYEQYF. The CDR3, as DNA: TGTGCCAGCAGCTTAGGCAGGAGGTACGAGCAGTACTTC. The whole variable domain, filled in from reference TRBV7-9 and TRBJ2-7, reads DTGVSQNPRHKITKRGQNVTFRCDPISEHNRLYWYRQTLGQGPEFLTYFQNEAQLEKSRLLSDRFSAERPKGSFSTLEIQRTEQGDSAMYLCASSLGRRYEQYFGPGTRLTVT.

The chain has TRBV7-2 and TRBJ2-1; 9 nucleotides line up with TRBD2. The CDR3 loop spans 13 amino acids. V shed 3 bases and J 16 bases; nucleotides not matched to a gene: 10. The germline V gene has CDR1 SGHTA and CDR2 FQGNSA. The CDR3, as DNA: TGTGCCAGCAGCTTTACGACTAGCGGAACACTTTTCTTC. Protein sequence: CASSFTTSGTLFF.

V gene TRBV29-1 combines with J gene TRBJ2-2, with unresolved D. Trimming left V 4 bases short and J 3 bases short, with 3 bases between. The CDR3 spans 11 residues. Germline V gene data show CDR1 as SQVTM and CDR2 as ANQGSEA. CDR3 region: CSVADTGELFF. The CDR3 nucleotides are TGCAGCGTTGCCGACACCGGGGAGCTGTTTTTT.

CDR3 sequence reads: CASSFDSSSNQPQHF. CDR3 bases: TGTGCCAGCAGCTTCGACAGTTCTAGCAATCAGCCCCAGCATTTT. The J gene is TRBJ1-5, the V gene TRBV7-2, with a tentative D call TRBD1 (5 bases). Looked up from germline, CDR1 is SGHTA and CDR2 is FQGNSA. This CDR3 is 15 amino acids long. Between the trimmed V and J ends, which lost 3 bases and 0 bases, there was a span of 9 bases.

Comment on this clone: Germline is not matched at one junction end, which may reflect a read error. The rearrangement links TRBV14 to TRBJ1-5, with D maybe TRBD1 (5 bases). Germline assignment: CDR1 SGHDN and CDR2 FVKESK. The CDR3 spans 15 residues. The CDR3, as DNA: TGTGCCAACAGCCCGACGGGGGGAAGCAATCAGCCCCAGCATTTT. Its translation is CANSPTGGSNQPQHF.

The rearrangement uses TRBV5-4 and TRBJ2-7, with a tentative D call TRBD2 (5 bases). Germline-derived CDR1 and CDR2 are SGHNT and YYREEE (reference sequence). This CDR3 spans 14 amino acids. Trimming took 4 bases from V and 7 from J, leaving 18 bases between them. The CDR3 DNA reads TGTGCCAGCAGCCGAGCCGGGGTAGAGAGTGAGCAGTACTTC. Residues: CASSRAGVESEQYF.

V usage is TRBV7-6 and J usage is TRBJ2-7; TRBD1 matches at 11 bases. V was pared by 5 bases and J by 4 bases, with 7 bases of the junction left unmatched. The CDR3 length is 15 residues. Germline V gene lookup returns CDR1 SGHVS and CDR2 FNYEAQ. The CDR3 sequence is CASSRTGTGGYEQYF. The CDR3 nucleotides read TGTGCCAGCAGCCGTACCGGGACAGGGGGGTACGAGCAGTACTTC.

This chain connects TRBV7-2 to TRBJ1-5, with 7 bases that match TRBD1. The CDR3 extends over 15 amino acids. Germline V gene lookup returns CDR1 SGHTA and CDR2 FQGNSA. Trimming at V came to 4 bases and at J to 0 bases, leaving 3 bases not matched to a gene. In DNA form, the CDR3 reads TGTGCCAGCAGCTCGACAGGGATTAGCAATCAGCCCCAGCATTTT. Its protein product is CASSSTGISNQPQHF.

The J gene is TRBJ2-1, the V gene TRBV5-1, with 12 bases aligning to TRBD2. Per germline, CDR1 SGHRS and CDR2 YFSETQ. This CDR3 has 18 residues. V shed 2 bases and J 0 bases; nucleotides not matched to a gene: 6. CDR3 DNA: TGCGCCAGCAGCTTACTAGCGGGGGGCCCCAGCTCCTACAATGAGCAGTTCTTC. It yields the protein CASSLLAGGPSSYNEQFF.

V and J are TRBV7-9 and TRBJ1-4; D is uncertain. Trimming removed 6 bases from V and 0 bases from J, with 11 bases in between. CDR3 length: 15 residues. The germline V gene has CDR1 SEHNR and CDR2 FQNEAQ (reference sequence). CDR3 nucleotides: TGTGCCAGCAGACCCCAGGTGGCAACTAATGAAAAACTGTTTTTT. Amino acid sequence: CASRPQVATNEKLFF.

The V call is TRBV6-4, the J call TRBJ1-5, with D uncertain. CDR1 is MRHNA and CDR2 is SNTAGT in the germline V gene. There are 14 residues in the CDR3. With 7 bases removed from V and 0 bases from J, the gap between germline ends came to 10 bases. The CDR3: CASKIDNSNQPQHF. CDR3 coding DNA: TGTGCCAGCAAGATCGACAATAGCAATCAGCCCCAGCATTTT.

This rearrangement joins TRBV5-6 to TRBJ2-3; 8 bases map to TRBD2. Germline V lookup: CDR1 SGHDT, CDR2 YYEEEE. V lost 3 bases, J lost 2 bases, and 5 bases stayed unmatched. CDR3 length equals 15 residues. The CDR3 sequence is CASSSSGGNTDTQYF. The CDR3 DNA is TGTGCCAGCAGCTCCAGCGGGGGCAACACAGATACGCAGTATTTT.

The V call is TRBV5-1, the J call TRBJ2-7; 9 positions match TRBD2. Trimming cost V 6 bases and J 2 bases; bases outside gene matches: 3. The CDR3 sequence is 13 residues long. Germline V gene sequence: CDR1 SGHRS, CDR2 YFSETQ. This CDR3 is CASKGGGAYEQYF. The CDR3 bases are TGCGCCAGCAAGGGCGGGGGGGCCTACGAGCAGTACTTC.

This chain links TRBV7-7 with TRBJ2-1; 11 bases are a match to TRBD2. V was clipped by 5 bases and J by 4 bases; unmatched bases: 4. Germline CDR1 SSHAT, CDR2 FNYEAQ (reference sequence). The CDR3 runs to 15 residues. The CDR3 DNA sequence: TGTGCCAGCAGCAGACTAGCGGGACCGTACAATGAGCAGTTCTTC. This translates into CASSRLAGPYNEQFF.

This sequence joins TRBV7-9 and TRBJ2-1; TRBD1 matches 10 bases. The CDR3 is 15 amino acids. In germline, CDR1 is SEHNR, CDR2 FQNEAQ (reference sequence). V shed 2 bases, J shed 9 bases, and the junction held 7 bases outside the gene matches. Written as DNA, the CDR3 is TGTGCCAGCAGCTTATGGACAGGGGGGTATACTGAGCAGTTCTTC. It yields the protein CASSLWTGGYTEQFF.

The chain recombines TRBV5-4 with TRBJ2-5; 9 nucleotides agree with TRBD1. Germline CDR1 reads SGHNT; CDR2 reads YYREEE (reference sequence). Germline trimming cut 4 bases from V and 3 bases from J; bases unmatched to any gene: 10. This CDR3 region has 16 residues. The CDR3 here is CASSPRARTGEETQYF. The CDR3 bases are TGTGCCAGCAGCCCGAGGGCTCGGACAGGGGAAGAGACCCAGTACTTC.

J is TRBJ2-6 and V is TRBV5-5; 10 bases match TRBD2. This CDR3 comprises 20 residues. Unmatched junction bases numbered 11, after V lost 2 bases and J lost 0 bases. Germline values: CDR1 SGHKS, CDR2 YYEKEE (reference sequence). The CDR3 reads CASSLLAGKLPGSGANVLTF. In DNA, the CDR3 is TGTGCCAGCAGCTTACTAGCGGGGAAACTCCCGGGCTCTGGGGCCAACGTCCTGACTTTC.

This chain links TRBV13 with TRBJ2-3, with a weak D call TRBD2 (5 bases). The CDR3 loop spans 17 amino acids. V was trimmed by 4 bases and J by 0 bases, leaving 17 bases between them. CDR1 is PRHDT, CDR2 FYEKMQ, per germline (reference sequence). The CDR3 sequence: CASSYPSGSESTDTQYF. For the CDR3, the DNA is TGTGCCAGCAGCTACCCGTCGGGTAGCGAGAGCACAGATACGCAGTATTTT.

The rearrangement joins TRBV7-2 to TRBJ1-4, with D maybe TRBD1 (6 bases). The CDR3 has 13 residues. The germline gives CDR1 SGHTA, CDR2 FQGNSA. The germline V and J ends were trimmed by 5 bases and 13 bases, with 17 bases remaining between them. The CDR3 nucleotides are TGTGCCAGCAGCAAAGGCCCCACAGGGCGACTGTTTTTT. Translated: CASSKGPTGRLFF. Full variable domain (missing parts from reference TRBV7-2 and TRBJ1-4): GAGVSQSPSNKVTEKGKDVELRCDPISGHTALYWYRQSLGQGLEFLIYFQGNSAPDKSGLPSDRFSAERTGGSVSTLTIQRTQQEDSAVYLCASSKGPTGRLFFGSGTQLSVL.

This clone was counted between two and nine times. The CDR3 spells CASSHGQGENQPQHF. The DNA of the CDR3 is TGTGCCAGTAGTCACGGACAGGGCGAAAATCAGCCCCAGCATTTT. The chain employs TRBV19 and TRBJ1-5; 8 positions agree with TRBD1. V lost 5 bases to trimming and J lost 4 bases; unmatched junction nucleotides: 7. The germline gives CDR1 LNHDA, CDR2 SQIVND (reference sequence). The CDR3 runs 15 residues. Full variable domain (rest looked up from reference TRBV19 and TRBJ1-5): DGGITQSPKYLFRKEGQNVTLSCEQNLNHDAMYWYRQDPGQGLRLIYYSQIVNDFQKGDIAEGYSVSREKKESFPLTVTSAQKNPTAFYLCASSHGQGENQPQHFGDGTRLSIL.

This clone was recorded only once. The chain combines TRBV28 with TRBJ2-2; D gene uncertain. The V and J ends lost 5 bases and 5 bases respectively, with 6 bases between them. Germline-derived CDR1 and CDR2 are MDHEN and SYDVKM. The CDR3 consists of 12 residues. CDR3 DNA: TGTGCCAGCAGTCCCAATACCGGGGAGCTGTTTTTT. As protein: CASSPNTGELFF.

This sequence joins TRBV6-5 and TRBJ1-5; D not certain. The V end was cut by 2 bases, the J end by 1 base, with 6 bases between. Germline V gene data show CDR1 as MNHEY and CDR2 as SVGAGI. The CDR3 length is 14 residues. The CDR3 DNA follows: TGTGCCAGCAGTTACGAAGCAAGCAATCAGCCCCAGCATTTT. It is translated as CASSYEASNQPQHF.

The chain joins TRBV6-5 to TRBJ2-1; tentatively, D is TRBD1 (6 bases). CDR1 MNHEY and CDR2 SVGAGI come from the germline V gene. V lost 6 bases and J lost 8, with 20 bases in between. The CDR3 loop spans 15 amino acids. The CDR3 sequence is CASSLGQGPIDEQFF. Here the CDR3 DNA reads TGTGCCAGCAGCCTCGGGCAGGGGCCCATCGATGAGCAGTTCTTC.

The count of this clone is one. The chain carries TRBV29-1 and TRBJ2-5; D may be TRBD1 (6 bases). Trimming left V 2 bases short and J 5 bases short, with 12 bases between. In germline, CDR1 is SQVTM, CDR2 ANQGSEA. The CDR3 loop spans 13 amino acids. CDR3 coding DNA: TGCAGCGTTGAAATGGGGGCGCGGGAGACCCAGTACTTC. It translates to CSVEMGARETQYF.

The chain combines TRBV4-2 with TRBJ1-2, with 8 bases identical to TRBD1. J was trimmed by 5 bases and V by 0 bases; bases with no gene match: 11. The CDR3 contains 17 residues. CDR1 LGHNA and CDR2 YNFKEQ come from the germline V gene. CDR3 DNA: TGTGCCAGCAGCCAAGACCCTCGCGGGACAGGCCCTTATGGCTACACCTTC. Protein sequence: CASSQDPRGTGPYGYTF.